These 25 T cell receptor beta chains were sequenced from one sample in a study of blood T cells in healthy people across ages. The authors ran a second PCR of about 6 to 11 cycles using a sample-barcoded 5' primer and a J-beta primer mix. TCRdb independently ran MiXCR on the 5' RACE reads; one entry per CDR3 protein. The profile shows about 1.4 million distinct CDR3 sequences, roughly 60% of them singletons. The sequenced material came from blood. The receptor set was obtained from a man between 18 and 35 years old in good health.

The count of this clonotype is one. The rearrangement links TRBV29-1 to TRBJ1-4; weak D call: TRBD1 (6 bases). The CDR3 spans 14 residues. Germline-derived CDR1 and CDR2 are SQVTM and ANQGSEA. The ends were cut back, 2 bases at V and 9 bases at J, with 16 bases in the middle. This CDR3 is CSVEKLQGRQKLFF. The CDR3 nucleotides read TGCAGCGTTGAAAAGCTCCAGGGGCGTCAAAAACTGTTTTTT.

The chain recombines TRBV11-2 with TRBJ2-5; D gene unclear. With 1 base removed from V and 3 bases from J, the gap between germline ends came to 6 bases. CDR3 size: 13 residues. Germline V gene lookup returns CDR1 SGHAT and CDR2 FQNNGV. This CDR3 reads CASSLVEEETQYF. For the CDR3, the DNA is TGTGCCAGCAGCTTAGTAGAGGAAGAGACCCAGTACTTC.

This clonotype was detected only a few times. The CDR3 reads CASSRGTGWENGYTF. CDR3 nucleotide sequence: TGTGCCAGCAGTCGCGGGACAGGTTGGGAAAATGGCTACACCTTC. The rearrangement joins TRBV6-6 to TRBJ1-2, with 8 bases matching TRBD1. Losses at the gene ends were 5 bases for V and 6 bases for J; bases not matched to a gene: 11. The CDR3 runs to 15 residues. The germline CDR1 and CDR2 sequences are MNHNY and SVGAGI (reference sequence).

The chain is built from TRBV7-2 and TRBJ1-6; no definite D call. V was shortened by 4 bases and J by 0 bases, with 7 bases between the two germline ends. The germline V gene encodes CDR1 SGHTA and CDR2 FQGNSA. The CDR3 has 15 amino acids. CDR3 amino acids: CASSSEYSYNSPLHF. CDR3 DNA: TGTGCCAGCAGCTCGGAATACTCCTATAATTCACCCCTCCACTTT.

The chain recombines TRBV6-5 with TRBJ2-4; 7 positions match TRBD1. The J call could be wrong; TRBJ2-7 is a better fit for the DNA end. The CDR3 sequence is 15 residues long. Germline V lookup: CDR1 MNHEY, CDR2 SVGAGI. The chain's CDR3 is CASSLGLTGFYEQYF. The CDR3 DNA sequence: TGTGCCAGCAGTTTAGGGCTGACAGGGTTCTACGAGCAGTACTTC.

J is TRBJ2-7 and V is TRBV5-6, with TRBD2 matching 10 bases. Germline-derived CDR1 and CDR2 are SGHDT and YYEEEE. This CDR3 comprises 15 residues. Trimming at V came to 6 bases and at J to 5 bases, leaving 11 bases not matched to a gene. CDR3 coding DNA: TGTGCCAGCAACTCCCCAAGCGGGAGGGCCGACGAGCAGTACTTC. Translated, it gives CASNSPSGRADEQYF.

The genes are TRBV4-2 and TRBJ2-1; TRBD2 matches at 7 bases. Trimming removed 4 bases from V and 2 bases from J; junction bases left unmatched: 14. This CDR3 has 18 residues. Germline V gene data show CDR1 as LGHNA and CDR2 as YNFKEQ. The CDR3 protein is CASSPRPPGRTTYNEQFF. The CDR3 DNA sequence: TGTGCCAGCAGCCCCCGACCCCCCGGGAGGACCACCTACAATGAGCAGTTCTTC.

Details on this clonotype: At one end the junction does not follow the germline gene, possibly because of a read error. This sequence joins TRBV13 and TRBJ1-4; D remains unclear. Germline-derived CDR1 and CDR2 are PRHDT and FYEKMQ (reference sequence). The CDR3 is 13 amino acids. The CDR3 reads CASSLGHDEKPFF. The CDR3 DNA is TGTGCCAGCAGCTTAGGCCATGATGAAAAACCGTTTTTT.

The chain is built from TRBV7-9 and TRBJ2-1, with a weak D call TRBD2 (5 bases). Trimming stripped 5 bases from V and 3 bases from J, with 14 bases between. CDR1 and CDR2 (germline): SEHNR, FQNEAQ (reference sequence). This CDR3 contains 15 residues. DNA of the CDR3: TGTGCCAGCAGCCCCTTGACGGGAAACTACAATGAGCAGTTCTTC. Amino acids: CASSPLTGNYNEQFF. Variable domain in full (rest from reference TRBV7-9 and TRBJ2-1): DTGVSQNPRHKITKRGQNVTFRCDPISEHNRLYWYRQTLGQGPEFLTYFQNEAQLEKSRLLSDRFSAERPKGSFSTLEIQRTEQGDSAMYLCASSPLTGNYNEQFFGPGTRLTVL.

V is TRBV7-9 and J is TRBJ2-5, with D uncertain. The CDR3 sequence is 14 residues long. In germline, CDR1 is SEHNR, CDR2 FQNEAQ (reference sequence). Trimming removed 2 bases at V and 2 bases at J, with 9 bases between. The CDR3 loop is CASSLTPIQETQYF. The CDR3 nucleotides are TGTGCCAGCAGCTTAACGCCGATTCAAGAGACCCAGTACTTC.

This clonotype appeared once. The chain links TRBV10-3 to TRBJ1-4, with a possible D match to TRBD1 (6 bases). The germline V and J ends were trimmed by 3 bases and 7 bases, with 12 bases remaining between them. CDR1 and CDR2 from the germline V gene are ENHRY and SYGVKD. The CDR3 spans 14 residues. As DNA, the CDR3 is TGTGCCATCAGTGAAGGGGGGGCTGGTGAAAAACTGTTTTTT. This sequence encodes CAISEGGAGEKLFF.

V gene TRBV2 combines with J gene TRBJ2-1; 14 bases match TRBD2. This CDR3 is built from 17 residues. V gave up 6 bases and J gave up 7 bases; unmatched junction bases: 11. Germline values: CDR1 SNHLY, CDR2 FYNNEI. CDR3 sequence reads: CASSVRLAGGPLNEQFF. The CDR3 nucleotides read TGTGCCAGCAGCGTAAGACTAGCGGGAGGGCCATTGAATGAGCAGTTCTTC.

This sequence joins TRBV6-5 and TRBJ2-3; D not certain. Germline assignment: CDR1 MNHEY and CDR2 SVGAGI. CDR3 length: 13 residues. Trimming pared 7 bases from V and 1 base from J, leaving 9 bases between. CDR3 nucleotides: TGTGCCAGCACGGGCGTCGGCACAGATACGCAGTATTTT. Translation gives CASTGVGTDTQYF.

On this clonotype: One end of the junction fails to match germline, which may point to a read error. This chain links TRBV12-3 or TRBV12-4 with TRBJ2-6; D unclear. The CDR3 extends over 14 amino acids. CDR3 in DNA: TGTGCCAGCGGCAGGACCTCTGGGACCAACGTCCTGACTTTC. Protein: CASGRTSGTNVLTF.

This clonotype showed up just a few times. This chain uses TRBV7-8 with TRBJ1-1; D not resolved. From germline, CDR1 is SGHVS and CDR2 FQNEAQ. V was cut by 5 bases and J by 1 base, with 20 bases left in between. The CDR3 is 17 amino acids. The CDR3 DNA sequence: TGTGCCAGCAGCAAGACGGCCGATTGGCTCTCGAACACTGAAGCTTTCTTT. Translated: CASSKTADWLSNTEAFF.

This chain connects TRBV5-1 to TRBJ2-4, with D possibly matching TRBD1 (5 bases). CDR3 length equals 13 residues. V was clipped by 3 bases and J by 4 bases, with 8 bases between them. Germline V gives CDR1 SGHRS, CDR2 YFSETQ. Here the CDR3 reads CASSWAGKNIQYF. CDR3 DNA sequence: TGCGCCAGCAGCTGGGCAGGGAAAAACATTCAGTACTTC. The entire variable domain, with the rest obtained from reference TRBV5-1 and TRBJ2-4, is as follows: KAGVTQTPRYLIKTRGQQVTLSCSPISGHRSVSWYQQTPGQGLQFLFEYFSETQRNKGNFPGRFSGRQFSNSRSEMNVSTLELGDSALYLCASSWAGKNIQYFGAGTRLSVL.

This chain uses TRBV12-3 or TRBV12-4 with TRBJ2-4; D not resolved. This CDR3 is 12 amino acids long. Trimming stripped 8 bases from V and 0 bases from J, with 5 bases between. For the CDR3, the DNA is TGTGCCAGCCAGCGAGCCAAAAACATTCAGTACTTC. Its translation: CASQRAKNIQYF.

The chain carries TRBV4-1 and TRBJ1-2; TRBD1 is a possible D gene (5 bases). Per the germline V gene, CDR1 is MGHRA and CDR2 is YSYEKL. The CDR3 runs to 14 residues. The V end was cut by 0 bases, the J end by 1 base, with 6 bases between. The CDR3, as DNA: TGCGCCAGCAGCCAAGAAGACAGTAACTATGGCTACACCTTC. It is translated as CASSQEDSNYGYTF.

There are a few counts of this clonotype. CDR3 in DNA: TGCGCCAGCAGCCAAGATAGGAGGCTAGACCCGAGACTAGCCAAAAACATTCAGTACTTC. The encoded protein is CASSQDRRLDPRLAKNIQYF. The genes are TRBV4-1 and TRBJ2-4; the D gene is possibly TRBD2 (5 bases). Germline CDR1 is MGHRA and CDR2 is YSYEKL. This CDR3 is built from 20 residues. The germline V and J ends were trimmed by 0 bases and 0 bases, with 21 bases remaining between them.

The chain has TRBV6-2 or TRBV6-3 and TRBJ2-1; D may be TRBD1 (6 bases). The V end lost 6 bases, the J end lost 7 bases, and 16 bases lay between the germline ends. CDR3 length: 14 amino acids. Germline V gives CDR1 MNHEY, CDR2 SVGEGT. This chain's CDR3 is CASSRLLGANEQFF. The DNA of the CDR3 is TGTGCCAGCAGCCGCTTGTTGGGGGCAAATGAGCAGTTCTTC.

This clonotype was picked up one time. This chain links TRBV20-1 with TRBJ2-7; D may be TRBD2 (6 bases). The J call could be wrong; TRBJ2-5 is a better fit for the DNA end. The length of the CDR3 is 12 residues. Germline loops: CDR1 DFQATT, CDR2 SNEGSKA (reference sequence). CDR3 region: CSASGGAQTQYF. The CDR3 DNA sequence: TGCAGTGCTAGTGGAGGGGCACAGACCCAGTACTTC.

This clonotype occurred a few times. The genes are TRBV4-3 and TRBJ2-3, with TRBD2 identical over 8 bases. The CDR3 extends over 15 amino acids. The ends lost 5 bases at V and 3 bases at J; junction bases unmatched: 7. CDR1 and CDR2 from the germline V gene are LGHNA and YSLEER. The DNA of the CDR3 is TGCGCCAGCAGCGGGCGGGGGGCCTTAACAGATACGCAGTATTTT. Protein sequence: CASSGRGALTDTQYF.

The CDR3 loop reads CSVKDASYEQYF. As DNA, the CDR3 is TGCAGCGTAAAGGACGCCTCCTACGAGCAGTACTTC. The rearrangement uses TRBV29-1 and TRBJ2-7; D call uncertain. Germline lookup yields CDR1 SQVTM and CDR2 ANQGSEA. CDR3 length equals 12 residues. Trimming removed 6 bases from V and 0 bases from J, with 9 bases in between.

V and J are TRBV7-9 and TRBJ1-1; D perhaps matches TRBD1 (5 bases). Between the trimmed V and J ends, which lost 1 base and 3 bases, there was a span of 9 bases. The CDR3 is made up of 14 amino acids. The germline V gene encodes CDR1 SEHNR and CDR2 FQNEAQ (reference sequence). CDR3 sequence: CASSLVGDDTEAFF. DNA for the CDR3: TGTGCCAGCAGCTTAGTAGGGGACGACACTGAAGCTTTCTTT.

The chain has TRBV9 and TRBJ2-1; maybe TRBD2 (6 bases). The DNA end is a closer match to TRBJ2-7, so the J assignment may be wrong. Germline lookup yields CDR1 SGDLS and CDR2 YYNGEE. The CDR3 extends over 14 amino acids. CDR3 sequence reads: CASSRRGSYNEQYF. The CDR3 nucleotides read TGTGCCAGCAGCCGACGGGGGTCCTACAATGAGCAGTACTTC.